This T cell receptor beta chain appears in the sequencing data of a study of blood T cells in healthy people across ages. General study points: The long-lived group displayed more naive CD4+ cells, plus higher diversity, than the aged donors did. Getting older went along with TCR beta diversity per million T cells dropping roughly linearly. Unsorted PBMCs prevented conclusive naive versus antigen-experienced comparison.

Each sample gave at least 7 million isolated PBMCs. Germline V gives CDR1 PRHDT, CDR2 FYEKMQ (reference sequence). The V and J ends lost 5 bases and 0 bases, in that order; junction bases with no gene match: 7. The CDR3 covers 15 residues. Alongside a J-beta primer mix, a sample-barcoded 5' primer served in a second PCR lasting about 7 to 11 cycles. TCRdb used MiXCR to reprocess the 5' RACE reads, holding one entry per CDR3 protein. The sample has 800,000 to 950,000 distinct CDR3 sequences; under 50% are singletons. Details on this clonotype: Its matching antigen is unknown.

The TCR sequence derives from a man aged 25-45 years in good health. The sequenced sample was blood. This sequence joins TRBV13 and TRBJ2-7; 7 bases fit TRBD2. CDR3 DNA sequence: TGTGCCAGCAGCCTATCTAGCGGCTACTCCTACGAGCAGTACTTC. Protein product: CASSLSSGYSYEQYF.